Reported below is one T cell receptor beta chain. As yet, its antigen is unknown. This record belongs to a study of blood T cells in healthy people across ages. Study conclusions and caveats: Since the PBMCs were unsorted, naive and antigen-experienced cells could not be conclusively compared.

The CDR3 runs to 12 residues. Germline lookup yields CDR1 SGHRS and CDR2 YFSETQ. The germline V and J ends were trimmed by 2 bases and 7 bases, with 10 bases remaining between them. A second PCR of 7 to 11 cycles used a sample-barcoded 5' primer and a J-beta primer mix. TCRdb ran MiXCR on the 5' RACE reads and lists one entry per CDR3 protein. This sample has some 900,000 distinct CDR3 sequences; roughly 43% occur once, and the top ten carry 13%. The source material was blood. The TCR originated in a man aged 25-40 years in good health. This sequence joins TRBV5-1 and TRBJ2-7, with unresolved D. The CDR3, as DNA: TGCGCCAGCAGCTTTCCAGGCAATGAGCAGTACTTC. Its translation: CASSFPGNEQYF.